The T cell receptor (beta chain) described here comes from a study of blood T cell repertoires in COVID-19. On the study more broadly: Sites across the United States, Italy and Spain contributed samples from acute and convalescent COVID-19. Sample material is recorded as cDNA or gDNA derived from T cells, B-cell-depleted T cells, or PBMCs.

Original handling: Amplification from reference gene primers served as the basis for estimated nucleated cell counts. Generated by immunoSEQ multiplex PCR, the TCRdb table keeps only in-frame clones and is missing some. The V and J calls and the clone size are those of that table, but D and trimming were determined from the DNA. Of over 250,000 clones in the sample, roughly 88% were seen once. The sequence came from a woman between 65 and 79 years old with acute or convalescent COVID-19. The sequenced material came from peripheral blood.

CDR3 nucleotides: TGTGCCAGCAGTGAAGGTAGCGGCGGGGGAGATACGCAGTATTTT. Translation: CASSEGSGGGDTQYF. The V and J genes are TRBV2 and TRBJ2-3, with 7 bases lining up with TRBD2. CDR1 is SNHLY, CDR2 FYNNEI, per germline. The V gene end was trimmed by 1 base and the J gene end by 5 bases; junction bases not matched to a gene: 6. The CDR3 totals 15 residues.